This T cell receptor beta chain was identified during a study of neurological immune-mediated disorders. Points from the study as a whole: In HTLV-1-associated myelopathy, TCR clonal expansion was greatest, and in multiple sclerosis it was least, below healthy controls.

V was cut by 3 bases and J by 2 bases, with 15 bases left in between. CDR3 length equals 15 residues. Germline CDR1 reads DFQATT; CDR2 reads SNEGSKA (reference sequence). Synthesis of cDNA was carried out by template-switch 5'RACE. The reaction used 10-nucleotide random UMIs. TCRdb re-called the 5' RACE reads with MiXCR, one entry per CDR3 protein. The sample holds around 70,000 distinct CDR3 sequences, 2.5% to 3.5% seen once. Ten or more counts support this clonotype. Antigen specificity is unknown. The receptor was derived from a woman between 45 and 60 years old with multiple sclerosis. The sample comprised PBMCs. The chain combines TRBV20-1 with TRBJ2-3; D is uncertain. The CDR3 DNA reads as TGCAGTGCTAGTCCGTGGAGCCCGAACACAGATACGCAGTATTTT. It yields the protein CSASPWSPNTDTQYF.